These T cell receptor beta chains were read from a single sample in a study of identifying expanded T cells in peripheral blood. Libraries were prepared by immunoSEQ multiplex PCR; TCRdb keeps only in-frame clonotypes and omits some of them. The sample lists around 100,000 clones, 88% occurring once. The sequenced sample was blood. The origin of the receptors is a person aged 18 to 75 in good health. Both conserved end residues are part of each CDR3. Each record gives: J gene, clone size, D gene, V gene, CDR3 protein, CDR3 DNA. The D gene is left open where the match is weak. For some rows the clone size is stated as once, few or many, or as a class when expanded; others skip it.

J: TRBJ1-4; size: NA; D: TRBD1; V: TRBV7-8; CDR3: CASSPTGGKANEKLFF; DNA: TGTGCCAGCAGCCCCACAGGGGGTAAGGCTAATGAAAAACTGTTTTTT
J: TRBJ2-5; size: NA; D: NA; V: TRBV6-5; CDR3: CASSRGTPQETQYF; DNA: TGTGCCAGCAGTCGCGGGACTCCTCAAGAGACCCAGTACTTC
J: TRBJ2-3; size: NA; D: NA; V: TRBV29-1; CDR3: CSAGRGRGITDTQYF; DNA: TGCAGCGCTGGGCGGGGCAGGGGGATCACAGATACGCAGTATTTT
J: TRBJ1-2; size: NA; D: TRBD1; V: TRBV19; CDR3: CASSPGQGLFFGYTF; DNA: TGTGCCAGTAGTCCGGGACAGGGGCTCTTTTTTGGCTACACCTTC
J: TRBJ1-1; size: NA; D: TRBD1; V: TRBV5-1; CDR3: CASSLRQGADTEAFF; DNA: TGCGCCAGCAGCTTAAGACAGGGGGCTGACACTGAAGCTTTCTTT
J: TRBJ2-7; size: NA; D: TRBD2; V: TRBV7-2; CDR3: CASSGEGGSSYEQYF; DNA: TGTGCCAGCAGCGGAGAGGGCGGGAGTTCCTACGAGCAGTACTTC
J: TRBJ1-1; size: NA; D: TRBD1; V: TRBV11-3; CDR3: CASRYRGRMNTEAFF; DNA: TGTGCCAGCAGATACAGGGGGCGAATGAACACTGAAGCTTTCTTT
J: TRBJ2-1; size: once; D: TRBD2; V: TRBV7-2; CDR3: CASSLDGGYYNEQFF; DNA: TGTGCCAGCAGCTTAGACGGGGGGTACTACAATGAGCAGTTCTTC
J: TRBJ1-5; size: few; D: NA; V: TRBV19; CDR3: CASSPRDVSNQPQHF; DNA: TGTGCCAGTAGTCCTAGGGACGTTAGCAATCAGCCCCAGCATTTT
J: TRBJ1-4; size: NA; D: TRBD1; V: TRBV19; CDR3: CATQPTGATNEKLFF; DNA: TGTGCCACCCAACCGACAGGGGCAACTAATGAAAAACTGTTTTTT